The clone carrying this T cell receptor beta chain appeared a single time. The antigen remains undetermined. Points from the study as a whole: In terms of TCR gene usage, tumor memory CD4+ T cells clustered together with blood and lymph node memory CD4+ cells, as well as with lymph node naive CD4+ cells.

Naive CD4+ T cells were purified with Tregs depleted by CD25. The CDR3 totals 14 residues. CDR1 is SEHNR, CDR2 FQNEAQ, per germline (reference sequence). Trimming stripped 2 bases from V and 4 bases from J, with 11 bases between. After constant-region reverse-primer amplification, full-length variable regions underwent semi-nested PCR with Nested Universal Primer A. Each CDR3 protein is one row after TCRdb ran MiXCR on the 5' RACE reads. The table records about 54,000 distinct CDR3 sequences, roughly 18% of them present only once. This sequence originates from a female donor with breast cancer. This sequence joins TRBV7-9 and TRBJ1-1; the D is unclear. Material for sequencing was naive CD4+ T cells sorted from blood. Described subset: naive CD4+ T cells, CD4+CD45RA+CD25-. CDR3 residues: CASSLMGSGTEAFF. The CDR3 DNA follows: TGTGCCAGCAGCTTAATGGGAAGCGGCACTGAAGCTTTCTTT.